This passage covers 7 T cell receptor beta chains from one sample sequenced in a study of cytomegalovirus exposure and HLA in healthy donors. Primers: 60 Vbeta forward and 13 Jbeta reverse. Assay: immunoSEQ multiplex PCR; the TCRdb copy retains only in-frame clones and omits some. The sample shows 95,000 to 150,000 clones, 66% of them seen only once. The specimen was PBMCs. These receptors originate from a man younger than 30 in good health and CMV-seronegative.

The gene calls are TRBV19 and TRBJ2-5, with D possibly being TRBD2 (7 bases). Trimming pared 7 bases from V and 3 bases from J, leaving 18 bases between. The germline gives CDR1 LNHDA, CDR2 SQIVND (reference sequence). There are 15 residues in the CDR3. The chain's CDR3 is CASTVGGPGKETQYF. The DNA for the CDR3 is TGTGCCAGTACCGTGGGGGGGCCAGGGAAAGAGACCCAGTACTTC.

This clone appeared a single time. The CDR3 sequence: CASSFSGGRTDTQYF. CDR3 nucleotides: TGCGCCAGCAGCTTTAGCGGGGGCCGCACAGATACGCAGTATTTT. The V and J genes are TRBV5-1 and TRBJ2-3; the match to TRBD2 covers 9 bases. V was clipped by 2 bases and J by 1 base; unmatched bases: 2. CDR1 and CDR2 (germline): SGHRS, YFSETQ. The CDR3 runs to 15 residues.

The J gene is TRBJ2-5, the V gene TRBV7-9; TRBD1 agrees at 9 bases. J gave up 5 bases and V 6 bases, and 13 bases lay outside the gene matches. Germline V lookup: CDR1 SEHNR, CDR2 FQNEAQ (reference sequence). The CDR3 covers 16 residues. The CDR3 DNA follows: TGTGCCAGCAGTGATCCTTGGACAGGGGATGCGGAGACCCAGTACTTC. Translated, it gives CASSDPWTGDAETQYF.

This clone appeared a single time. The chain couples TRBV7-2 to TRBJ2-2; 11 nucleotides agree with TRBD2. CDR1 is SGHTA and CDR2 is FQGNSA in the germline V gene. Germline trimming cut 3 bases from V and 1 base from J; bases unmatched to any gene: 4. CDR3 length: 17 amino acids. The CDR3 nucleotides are TGTGCCAGCAGCTTCTCAGGGACTAGCGGGAACACCGGGGAGCTGTTTTTT. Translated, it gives CASSFSGTSGNTGELFF.

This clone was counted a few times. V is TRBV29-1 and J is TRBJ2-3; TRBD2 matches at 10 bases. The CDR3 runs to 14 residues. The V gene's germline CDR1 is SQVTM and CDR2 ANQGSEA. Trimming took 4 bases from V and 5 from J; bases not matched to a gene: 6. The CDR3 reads CSVVAGGIEDTQYF. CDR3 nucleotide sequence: TGCAGCGTTGTAGCGGGGGGCATTGAAGATACGCAGTATTTT.

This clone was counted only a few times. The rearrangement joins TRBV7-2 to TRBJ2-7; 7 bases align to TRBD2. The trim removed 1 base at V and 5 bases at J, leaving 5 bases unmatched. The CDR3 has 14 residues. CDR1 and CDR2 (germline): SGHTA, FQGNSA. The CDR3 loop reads CASSLGGRGDEQYF. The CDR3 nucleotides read TGTGCCAGCAGCTTAGGGGGTCGGGGGGACGAGCAGTACTTC.

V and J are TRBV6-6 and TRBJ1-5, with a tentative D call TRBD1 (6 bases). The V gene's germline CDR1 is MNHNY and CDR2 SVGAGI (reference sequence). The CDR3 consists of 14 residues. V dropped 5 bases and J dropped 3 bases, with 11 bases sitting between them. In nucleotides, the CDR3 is TGTGCCAGCAGTACCTGGACAGCCAATCAGCCCCAGCATTTT. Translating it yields CASSTWTANQPQHF.